The present entry profiles one T cell receptor (beta chain) with its context. Seattle participants joined during active infection and were tracked over time. These data belong to a study of blood T cell repertoires in COVID-19. In the study overall: From the United States, Italy and Spain came samples of acute and convalescent COVID-19.

CDR1 is MNHEY, CDR2 SVGEGT, per germline. The CDR3 runs 14 residues. V shed 2 bases and J 7 bases; nucleotides not matched to a gene: 7. Original methodology: Estimates of nucleated cell counts were drawn from the amplification of reference gene primers. Measured with immunoSEQ multiplex PCR; TCRdb has only the in-frame clones, and not every one. V and J calls and clone size are those listed in that table; D and trimming were worked out from the DNA. The sample has around 200,000 clones, roughly 77% seen once. The TCR sequence derives from a woman between 35 and 50 years old with COVID-19, enrolled during active disease. The material sequenced was peripheral blood. This chain joins TRBV6-2 or TRBV6-3 and TRBJ2-5, with 7 bases matching TRBD2. CDR3 residues: CASSYQLASGTQYF. The CDR3 region has the DNA TGTGCCAGCAGTTACCAACTAGCGTCAGGGACCCAGTACTTC.